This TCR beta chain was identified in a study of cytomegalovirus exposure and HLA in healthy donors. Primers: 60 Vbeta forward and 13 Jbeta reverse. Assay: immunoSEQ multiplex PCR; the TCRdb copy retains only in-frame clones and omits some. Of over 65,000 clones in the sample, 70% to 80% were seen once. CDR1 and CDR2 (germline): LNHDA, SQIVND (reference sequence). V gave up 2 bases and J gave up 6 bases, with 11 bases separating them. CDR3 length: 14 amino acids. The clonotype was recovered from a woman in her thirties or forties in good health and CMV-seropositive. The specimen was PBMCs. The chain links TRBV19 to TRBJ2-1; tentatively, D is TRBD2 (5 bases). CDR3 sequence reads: CASSIWRTGNEQFF. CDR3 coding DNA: TGTGCCAGTAGTATATGGAGGACGGGCAATGAGCAGTTCTTC.